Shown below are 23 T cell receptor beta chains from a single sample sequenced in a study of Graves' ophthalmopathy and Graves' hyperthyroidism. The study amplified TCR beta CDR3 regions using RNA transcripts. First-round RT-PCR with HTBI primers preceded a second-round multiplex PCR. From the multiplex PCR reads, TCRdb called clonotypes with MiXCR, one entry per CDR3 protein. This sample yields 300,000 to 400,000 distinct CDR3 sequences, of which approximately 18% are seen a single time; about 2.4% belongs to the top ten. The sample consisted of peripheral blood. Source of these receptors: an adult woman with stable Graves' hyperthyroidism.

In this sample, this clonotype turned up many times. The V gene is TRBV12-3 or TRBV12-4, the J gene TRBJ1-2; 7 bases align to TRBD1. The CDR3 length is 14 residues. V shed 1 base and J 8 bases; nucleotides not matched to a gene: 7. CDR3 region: CASSLVVTGRGYTF. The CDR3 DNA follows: TGTGCCAGCAGTTTAGTGGTGACAGGGAGGGGCTACACCTTC.

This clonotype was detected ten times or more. DNA of the CDR3: TGTGCCAGCAGCGTTGGGCGGAACACTGAAGCTTTCTTT. It encodes CASSVGRNTEAFF. V usage is TRBV9 and J usage is TRBJ1-1, with no clear D. The CDR3 runs 13 residues. CDR1 is SGDLS, CDR2 YYNGEE, per germline. V was trimmed by 2 bases and J by 1 base, leaving 6 bases between them.

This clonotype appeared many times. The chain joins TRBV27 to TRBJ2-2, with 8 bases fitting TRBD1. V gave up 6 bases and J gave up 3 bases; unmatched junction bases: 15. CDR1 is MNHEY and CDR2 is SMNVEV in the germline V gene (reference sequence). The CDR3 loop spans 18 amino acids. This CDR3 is CASSPPPGTGGDTGELFF. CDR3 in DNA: TGTGCCAGCAGCCCTCCCCCCGGGACAGGAGGAGACACCGGGGAGCTGTTTTTT.

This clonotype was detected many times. The CDR3 is CASSLGQGSSLGTQYF. The CDR3 DNA reads as TGTGCCAGCAGCTTAGGTCAGGGTTCCAGCTTAGGGACCCAGTACTTC. The genes are TRBV11-2 and TRBJ2-5, with a weak D call TRBD1 (5 bases). CDR1 and CDR2 (germline): SGHAT, FQNNGV. V was cut by 1 base and J by 7 bases, with 19 bases left in between. CDR3 length: 16 residues. The full variable domain, completed using reference TRBV11-2 and TRBJ2-5, is EAGVAQSPRYKIIEKRQSVAFWCNPISGHATLYWYQQILGQGPKLLIQFQNNGVVDDSQLPKDRFSAERLKGVDSTLKIQPAKLEDSAVYLCASSLGQGSSLGTQYFGPGTRLLVL.

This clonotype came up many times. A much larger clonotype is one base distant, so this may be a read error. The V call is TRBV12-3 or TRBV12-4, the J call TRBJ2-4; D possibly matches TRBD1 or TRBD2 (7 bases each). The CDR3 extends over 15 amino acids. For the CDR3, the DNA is TGTGCCAGCAGTTTAGCGGGAGGGGGCAAAAACATTAAGTACTTC. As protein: CASSLAGGGKNIKYF.

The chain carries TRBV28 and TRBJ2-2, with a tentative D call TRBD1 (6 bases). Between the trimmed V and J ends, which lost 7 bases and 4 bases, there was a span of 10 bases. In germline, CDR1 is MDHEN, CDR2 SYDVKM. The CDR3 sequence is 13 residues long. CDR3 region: CASMGAGTGELFF. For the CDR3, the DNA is TGTGCCAGCATGGGGGCTGGCACCGGGGAGCTGTTTTTT.

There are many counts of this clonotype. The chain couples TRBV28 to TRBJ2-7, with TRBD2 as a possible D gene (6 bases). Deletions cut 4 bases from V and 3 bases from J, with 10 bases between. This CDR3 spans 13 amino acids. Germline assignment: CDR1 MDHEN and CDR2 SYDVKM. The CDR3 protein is CASSSGLYYEQYF. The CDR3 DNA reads TGTGCCAGCAGTTCCGGACTATACTACGAGCAGTACTTC.

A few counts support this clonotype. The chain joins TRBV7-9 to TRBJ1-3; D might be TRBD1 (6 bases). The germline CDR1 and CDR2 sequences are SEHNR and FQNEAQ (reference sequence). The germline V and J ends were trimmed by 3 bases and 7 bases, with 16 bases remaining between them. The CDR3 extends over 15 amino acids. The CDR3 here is CASSFETGFSNTIYF. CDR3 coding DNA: TGTGCCAGCAGCTTCGAAACAGGGTTCTCTAACACCATATATTTT. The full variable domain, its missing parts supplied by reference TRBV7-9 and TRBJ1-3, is DTGVSQNPRHKITKRGQNVTFRCDPISEHNRLYWYRQTLGQGPEFLTYFQNEAQLEKSRLLSDRFSAERPKGSFSTLEIQRTEQGDSAMYLCASSFETGFSNTIYFGEGSWLTVV.

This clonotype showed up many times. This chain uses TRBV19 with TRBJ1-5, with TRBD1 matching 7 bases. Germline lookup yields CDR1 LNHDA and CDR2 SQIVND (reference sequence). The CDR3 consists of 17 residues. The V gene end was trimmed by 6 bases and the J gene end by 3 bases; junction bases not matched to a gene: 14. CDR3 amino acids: CASSMEAGGQFNQPQHF. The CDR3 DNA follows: TGTGCCAGTAGCATGGAAGCGGGGGGACAGTTCAATCAGCCCCAGCATTTT. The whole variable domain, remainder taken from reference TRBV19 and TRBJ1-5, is DGGITQSPKYLFRKEGQNVTLSCEQNLNHDAMYWYRQDPGQGLRLIYYSQIVNDFQKGDIAEGYSVSREKKESFPLTVTSAQKNPTAFYLCASSMEAGGQFNQPQHFGDGTRLSIL.

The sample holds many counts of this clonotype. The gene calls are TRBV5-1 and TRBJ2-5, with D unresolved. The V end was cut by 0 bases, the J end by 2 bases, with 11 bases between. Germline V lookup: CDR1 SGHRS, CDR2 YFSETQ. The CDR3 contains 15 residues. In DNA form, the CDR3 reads TGCGCCAGCAGCTTGGGAATACTCGCTCAAGAGACCCAGTACTTC. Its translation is CASSLGILAQETQYF. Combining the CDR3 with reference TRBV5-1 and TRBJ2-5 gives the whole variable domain KAGVTQTPRYLIKTRGQQVTLSCSPISGHRSVSWYQQTPGQGLQFLFEYFSETQRNKGNFPGRFSGRQFSNSRSEMNVSTLELGDSALYLCASSLGILAQETQYFGPGTRLLVL.

The DNA for the CDR3 is TGTGCCAGCATAGAAGAAGACGGTCAGTACTTC. Residues: CASIEEDGQYF. This rearrangement joins TRBV2 to TRBJ2-7, with D hard to call. Germline assignment: CDR1 SNHLY and CDR2 FYNNEI. This CDR3 is built from 11 residues. The V end was cut by 7 bases, the J end by 10 bases, with 14 bases between.

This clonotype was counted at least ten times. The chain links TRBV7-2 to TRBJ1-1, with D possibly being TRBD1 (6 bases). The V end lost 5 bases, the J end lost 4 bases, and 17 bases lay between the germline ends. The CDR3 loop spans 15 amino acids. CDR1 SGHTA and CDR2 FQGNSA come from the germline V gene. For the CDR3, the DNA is TGTGCCAGCAGCCCAGCGGGGGCGGGGGGCACTGAAGCTTTCTTT. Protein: CASSPAGAGGTEAFF.

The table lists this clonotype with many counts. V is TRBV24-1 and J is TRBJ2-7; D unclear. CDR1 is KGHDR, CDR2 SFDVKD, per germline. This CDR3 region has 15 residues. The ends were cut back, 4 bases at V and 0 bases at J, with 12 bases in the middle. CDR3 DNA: TGTGCCACCAGTGACCCCAGTGGGTCCTCCTACGAGCAGTACTTC. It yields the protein CATSDPSGSSYEQYF.

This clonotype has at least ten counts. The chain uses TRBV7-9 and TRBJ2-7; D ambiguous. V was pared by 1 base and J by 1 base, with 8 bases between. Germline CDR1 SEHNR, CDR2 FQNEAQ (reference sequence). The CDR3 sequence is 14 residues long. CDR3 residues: CASSLGSISYEQYF. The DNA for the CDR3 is TGTGCCAGCAGCTTAGGAAGCATTTCCTACGAGCAGTACTTC.

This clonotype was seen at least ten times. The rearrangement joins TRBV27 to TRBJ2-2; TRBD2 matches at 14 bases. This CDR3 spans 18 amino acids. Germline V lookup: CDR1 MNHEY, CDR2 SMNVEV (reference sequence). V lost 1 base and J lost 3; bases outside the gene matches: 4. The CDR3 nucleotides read TGTGCCAGCAGTTTATACGTGGGACTAGCGGGAGACACCGGGGAGCTGTTTTTT. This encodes CASSLYVGLAGDTGELFF.

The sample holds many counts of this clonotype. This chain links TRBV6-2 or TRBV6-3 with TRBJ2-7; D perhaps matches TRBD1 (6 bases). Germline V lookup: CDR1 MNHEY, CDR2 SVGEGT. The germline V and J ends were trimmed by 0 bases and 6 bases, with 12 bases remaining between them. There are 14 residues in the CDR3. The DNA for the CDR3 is TGTGCCAGCAGTTACTCGGTAACAGGGAGCGAGCAGTACTTC. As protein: CASSYSVTGSEQYF.

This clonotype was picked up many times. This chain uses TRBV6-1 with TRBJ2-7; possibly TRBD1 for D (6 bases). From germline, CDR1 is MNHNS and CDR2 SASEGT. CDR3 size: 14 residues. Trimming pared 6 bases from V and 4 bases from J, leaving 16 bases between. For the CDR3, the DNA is TGTGCCAGCAGAACAGGGTCAGGGGCATACGAGCAGTACTTC. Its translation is CASRTGSGAYEQYF.

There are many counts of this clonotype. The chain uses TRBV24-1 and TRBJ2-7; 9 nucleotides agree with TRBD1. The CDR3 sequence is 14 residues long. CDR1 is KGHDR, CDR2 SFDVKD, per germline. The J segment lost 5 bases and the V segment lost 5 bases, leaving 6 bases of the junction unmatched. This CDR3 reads CATSAWDRADEQYF. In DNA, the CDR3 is TGTGCCACCAGTGCTTGGGACAGGGCAGACGAGCAGTACTTC.

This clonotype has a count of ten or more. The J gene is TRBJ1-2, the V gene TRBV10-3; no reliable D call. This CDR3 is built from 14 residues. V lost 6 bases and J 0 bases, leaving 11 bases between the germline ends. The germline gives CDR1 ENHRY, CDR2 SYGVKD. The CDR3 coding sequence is TGTGCCATCAGCATAGACGGCCCTAACTATGGCTACACCTTC. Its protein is CAISIDGPNYGYTF.

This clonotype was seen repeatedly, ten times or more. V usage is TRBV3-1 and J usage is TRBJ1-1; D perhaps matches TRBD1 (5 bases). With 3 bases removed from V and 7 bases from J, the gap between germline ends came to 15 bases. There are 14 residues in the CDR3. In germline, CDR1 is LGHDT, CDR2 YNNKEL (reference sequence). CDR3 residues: CASSQGVGFGEAFF. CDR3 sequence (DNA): TGTGCCAGCAGCCAGGGGGTGGGTTTTGGTGAAGCTTTCTTT.

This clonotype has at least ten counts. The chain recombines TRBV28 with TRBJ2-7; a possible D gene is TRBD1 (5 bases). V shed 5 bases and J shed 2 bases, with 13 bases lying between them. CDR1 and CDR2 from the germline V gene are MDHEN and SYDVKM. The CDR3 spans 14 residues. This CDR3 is CASSMRTSTYEQYF. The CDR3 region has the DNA TGTGCCAGCAGTATGAGGACATCGACCTACGAGCAGTACTTC.

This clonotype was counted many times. CDR3 DNA: TGTGCCAGCAGCTACTCAGGGAGCTCTGGAAACACCATATATTTT. Protein product: CASSYSGSSGNTIYF. The chain couples TRBV7-8 to TRBJ1-3, with D possibly being TRBD1 (5 bases). Germline assignment: CDR1 SGHVS and CDR2 FQNEAQ. The CDR3 sequence is 15 residues long. V was pared by 4 bases and J by 0 bases, with 10 bases between.

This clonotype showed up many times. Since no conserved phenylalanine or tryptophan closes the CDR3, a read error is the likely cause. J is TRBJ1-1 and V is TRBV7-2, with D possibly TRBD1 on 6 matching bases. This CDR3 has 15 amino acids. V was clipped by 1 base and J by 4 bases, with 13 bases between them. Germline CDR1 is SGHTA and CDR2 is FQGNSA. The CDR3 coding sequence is TGTGCCAGCAGCTTAGAGCCTACAGGGAGCACTGAAGCTTTCTCT. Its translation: CASSLEPTGSTEAFS.